This T cell receptor (beta chain) was obtained from a study of blood T cells in healthy people across ages. This clonotype was picked up a small number of times. The antigen remains undetermined. Primers used in a second PCR of about 7 to 11 cycles were a sample-barcoded 5' primer and a J-beta primer mix. Every cDNA was tagged by a template-switch adaptor with 12 random nucleotides. TCRdb reprocessed the 5' RACE reads with MiXCR, giving one entry per CDR3 protein. There are about 1,500,000 distinct CDR3 sequences in the sample; about 40% occur only once, and 7.9% lies in the top ten. Each sample gave at least 6.5 million isolated PBMCs. There were at least 5.5 micrograms of total RNA extracted from every sample. Whole-study findings and limits: Total diversity from one million sequenced T cells was likely underestimated.

The CDR3 sequence is 15 residues long. Germline V CDR1 and CDR2: MNHEY, SVGAGI. The V and J ends lost 10 bases and 4 bases, in that order; junction bases with no gene match: 15. The clonotype originates from a young woman in good health. The V gene is TRBV6-5, the J gene TRBJ2-7; 8 nucleotides agree with TRBD2. Material for sequencing was blood. In DNA, the CDR3 is TGTGCCACTCACAATAGGGGACTAGGGCTTTACGAGCAGTACTTC. This sequence encodes CATHNRGLGLYEQYF.